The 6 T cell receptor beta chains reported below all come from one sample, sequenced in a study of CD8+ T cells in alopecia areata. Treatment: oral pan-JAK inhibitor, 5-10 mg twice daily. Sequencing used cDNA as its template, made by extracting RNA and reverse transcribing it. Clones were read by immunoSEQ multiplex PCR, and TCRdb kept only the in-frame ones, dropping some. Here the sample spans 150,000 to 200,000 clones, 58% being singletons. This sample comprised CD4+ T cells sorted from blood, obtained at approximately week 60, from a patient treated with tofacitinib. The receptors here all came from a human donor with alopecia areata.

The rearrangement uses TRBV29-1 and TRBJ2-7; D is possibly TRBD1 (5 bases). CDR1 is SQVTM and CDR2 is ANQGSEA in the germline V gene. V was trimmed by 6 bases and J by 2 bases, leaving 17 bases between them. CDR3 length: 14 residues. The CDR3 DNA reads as TGCAGCGTAGCAGGGCGCGCGATCCCCTACGAGCAGTACTTC. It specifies CSVAGRAIPYEQYF.

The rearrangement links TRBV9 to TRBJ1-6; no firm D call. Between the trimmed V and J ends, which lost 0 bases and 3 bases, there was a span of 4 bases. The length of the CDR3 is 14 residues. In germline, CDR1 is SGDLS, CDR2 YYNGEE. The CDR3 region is CASSVVSYNSPLHF. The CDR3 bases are TGTGCCAGCAGCGTAGTCAGCTATAATTCACCCCTCCACTTT.

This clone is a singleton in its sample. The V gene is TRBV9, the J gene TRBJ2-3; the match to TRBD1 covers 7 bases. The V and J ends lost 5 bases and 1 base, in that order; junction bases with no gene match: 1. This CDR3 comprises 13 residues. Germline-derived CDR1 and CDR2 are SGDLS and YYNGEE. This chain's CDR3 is CASRGTGTDTQYF. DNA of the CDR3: TGTGCCAGCAGGGGGACAGGCACAGATACGCAGTATTTT.

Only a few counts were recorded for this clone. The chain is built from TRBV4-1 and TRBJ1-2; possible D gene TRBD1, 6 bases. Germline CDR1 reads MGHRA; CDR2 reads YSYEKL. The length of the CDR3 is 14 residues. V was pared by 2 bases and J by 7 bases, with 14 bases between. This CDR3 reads CASSQQQGFGGYTF. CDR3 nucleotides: TGCGCCAGCAGCCAACAACAGGGTTTCGGTGGCTACACCTTC.

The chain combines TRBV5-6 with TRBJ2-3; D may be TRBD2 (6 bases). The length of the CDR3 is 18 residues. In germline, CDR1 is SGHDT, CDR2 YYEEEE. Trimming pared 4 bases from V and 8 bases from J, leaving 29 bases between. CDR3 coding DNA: TGTGCCAGCAGCCCCCCGAGGTTTGCCGGGGGAAGCGGTGGTACGCAGTATTTT. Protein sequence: CASSPPRFAGGSGGTQYF.

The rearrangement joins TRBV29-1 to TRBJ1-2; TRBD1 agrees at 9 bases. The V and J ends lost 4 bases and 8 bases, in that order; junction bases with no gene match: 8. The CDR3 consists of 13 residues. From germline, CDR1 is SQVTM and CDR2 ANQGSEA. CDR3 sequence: CSVVGDRVGGYTF. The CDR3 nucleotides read TGCAGCGTTGTGGGGGACAGGGTAGGAGGCTACACCTTC.